Presented here are 5 T cell receptor beta chains from one specimen sequenced in a study of CD8 T cells in ankylosing spondylitis. TCRdb reprocessed the 5' RACE reads via MiXCR and lists one record per CDR3 protein. The data hold about 240,000 distinct CDR3 sequences, with less than 9.5% observed a single time. The sequenced sample consisted of blood, either unsorted or a sorted T cell fraction (not recorded which). Every receptor here comes from a female donor with ankylosing spondylitis or in good health (not recorded which).

In regard to this clonotype: Possible read error: a much larger clone is one base away. The V call is TRBV28, the J call TRBJ1-1; the D is unclear. The germline gives CDR1 MDHEN, CDR2 SYDVKM. This CDR3 comprises 13 residues. This chain's CDR3 is CVSSPPALAEAFF. The CDR3 DNA reads as TGTGTCAGCAGCCCCCCGGCTCTCGCTGAAGCTTTCTTT.

The chain uses TRBV29-1 and TRBJ2-5; 9 bases are a match to TRBD2. The germline V gene encodes CDR1 SQVTM and CDR2 ANQGSEA. This CDR3 comprises 13 residues. V shed 7 bases, J shed 5 bases, and the junction held 8 bases outside the gene matches. Here the CDR3 DNA reads TGCAGCGGGGGCGGGAGGGCCAGGGAGACCCAGTACTTC. Protein: CSGGGRARETQYF.

In its sample, this clonotype was seen many times. The CDR3 coding sequence is TGTGCCAGCAGCTTCGAGGCGGATCCCTACGAGCAGTACTTC. As protein: CASSFEADPYEQYF. J is TRBJ2-7 and V is TRBV5-6; D not resolved. Trimming removed 2 bases at V and 2 bases at J, with 11 bases between. This CDR3 has 14 amino acids. CDR1 is SGHDT, CDR2 YYEEEE, per germline.

This clonotype was recorded many times. The chain is built from TRBV20-1 and TRBJ2-1; D possibly matches TRBD1 or TRBD2 (5 bases each). V was cut by 5 bases and J by 10 bases, with 21 bases left in between. CDR1 and CDR2 from the germline V gene are DFQATT and SNEGSKA (reference sequence). The CDR3 has 14 residues. CDR3 residues: CSAPGTVGFWEQFF. For the CDR3, the DNA is TGCAGTGCTCCTGGGACGGTCGGGTTTTGGGAGCAGTTCTTC.

This clonotype came up many times. The chain uses TRBV18 and TRBJ2-6, with D unresolved. Deletions cut 0 bases from V and 3 bases from J, with 0 bases between. CDR1 and CDR2 from the germline V gene are KGHSH and LQKENI. The CDR3 has 13 amino acids. CDR3 in DNA: TGTGCCAGCTCACCACCTGGGGCCAACGTCCTGACTTTC. It yields the protein CASSPPGANVLTF.